One T cell receptor (beta chain) is described in this entry. This record belongs to a study of T cell responses to AZD1222 COVID-19 vaccine. Sequencing used immunoSEQ multiplex PCR; TCRdb keeps in-frame clones, though not all of them. This table holds just under 90,000 clones, approximately 86% found once. The CDR3 is 11 residues long. Trimming took off 6 bases at V and 9 bases at J, with 14 bases between the two ends. Germline V gives CDR1 DFQATT, CDR2 SNEGSKA (reference sequence). The clonotype was recovered from an adult in good health. The sequencing used peripheral blood, collected on day 0 of MenACWY control vaccination. The rearrangement links TRBV20-1 to TRBJ1-2, with D perhaps TRBD1 (6 bases). The CDR3 here is CSASPQGSYTF. The CDR3 DNA sequence: TGCAGTGCAAGTCCGCAGGGGAGCTACACCTTC.